This TCR beta chain emerged from a study of T cell responses to AZD1222 COVID-19 vaccine. Study-wide points: Possibly, clonal diversity was underestimated; donors were largely white British and included more females.

Whether given at about 4 or about 12 weeks, second doses were pooled. In germline, CDR1 is SEHNR, CDR2 FQNEAQ (reference sequence). V was cut by 5 bases and J by 10 bases, with 15 bases left in between. CDR3 length equals 13 residues. This clone was counted only a few times. Its antigen is not known. Data came from immunoSEQ multiplex PCR; TCRdb stores just in-frame clones and leaves some out. Of about 150,000 clones listed, more than 90% were seen once; the top ten hold roughly 1.6%. The sequencing used peripheral blood, collected 28 days after the second AZD1222 dose. The chain uses TRBV7-9 and TRBJ2-1, with D tentatively TRBD2 (5 bases). The TCR was taken from an adult who received the AZD1222 COVID-19 vaccine. CDR3 loop: CASSNGLAREQFF. The CDR3 DNA sequence: TGTGCCAGCAGCAACGGGCTAGCAAGGGAGCAGTTCTTC.